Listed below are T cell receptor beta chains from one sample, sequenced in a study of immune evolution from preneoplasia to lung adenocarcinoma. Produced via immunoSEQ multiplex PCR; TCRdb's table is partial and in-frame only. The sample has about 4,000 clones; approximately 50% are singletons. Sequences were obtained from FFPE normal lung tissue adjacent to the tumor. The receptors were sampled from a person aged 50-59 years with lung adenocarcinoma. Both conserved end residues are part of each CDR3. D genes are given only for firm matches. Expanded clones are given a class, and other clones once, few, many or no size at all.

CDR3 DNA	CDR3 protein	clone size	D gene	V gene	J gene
TGTGCCAGCACCCCGGGGAAGCGGAAAATCAATGAGCAGTTCTTC	CASTPGKRKINEQFF	.	.	TRBV28	TRBJ2-1
TGTGCCAGCAGTTTAGTGGGGGGTATGTGCGAGCAGTACTTC	CASSLVGGMCEQYF	hyperexpanded	.	TRBV27	TRBJ2-7
TGTGCCAGCAGCGCCCAGGGGGAAGGGAGAGCTTTCTTT	CASSAQGEGRAFF	.	TRBD1	TRBV9	TRBJ1-1
TGCAGCGTAAGGTTCTCTACCTACGAGCAGTACTTC	CSVRFSTYEQYF	.	.	TRBV29-1	TRBJ2-7
TGCAGCGTTGCACCGGGATGGGGCGACGAGCAGTACTTC	CSVAPGWGDEQYF	.	.	TRBV29-1	TRBJ2-7
TGTGCCAGCAGCGACCGACTAGCGGGAGAAGAGACCCAGTACTTC	CASSDRLAGEETQYF	.	TRBD2	TRBV9	TRBJ2-5
TGTGCCAGCAGCTTGGGTTCAGGGGTAGCCAAAAACATTCAGTACTTC	CASSLGSGVAKNIQYF	.	.	TRBV5-6	TRBJ2-4
TGTGCCAGCAGCCTCCGGGACAGCTACGAGCAGTACTTC	CASSLRDSYEQYF	few	TRBD1	TRBV5-8	TRBJ2-7
TGTGCCAGCAGTGCCTCCATGACAGGGGGGGCCTACGAGCAGTACTTC	CASSASMTGGAYEQYF	few	TRBD1	TRBV25-1	TRBJ2-7
TGTGCCACCGCCAGCGACAGGGGTTCCTACGAGCAGTACTTC	CATASDRGSYEQYF	.	TRBD1	TRBV28	TRBJ2-7
TGTGCCAGCTCAGGTCAGGGAGTGAATAACGAGCAGTACTTC	CASSGQGVNNEQYF	.	.	TRBV18	TRBJ2-7
TGTGCCAGCAGCTTCAACAGGGAGCCGTACACTGAAGCTTTCTTT	CASSFNREPYTEAFF	.	.	TRBV7-8	TRBJ1-1
TGTGCCAGCAGCCGGACAGGAGATCATTACAATCAGCCCCAGCATTTT	CASSRTGDHYNQPQHF	few	TRBD1	TRBV5-6	TRBJ1-5
TGCAGCGTTGCGGAGACAGGGGTAGAGTCACCCCTCCACTTT	CSVAETGVESPLHF	.	TRBD1	TRBV29-1	TRBJ1-6
TGTGCCTGGAGTACCGGGACAGGGTCAACTAGCTACACCTTC	CAWSTGTGSTSYTF	few	TRBD1	TRBV30	TRBJ1-2
TGTGCCAGCAGTGATACGGGGTTTGAAGCTTTCTTT	CASSDTGFEAFF	few	.	TRBV6-1	TRBJ1-1
TGTGCCAGCAGCTTGGCCGGGGGGGAGACTGGAAACACCATATATTTT	CASSLAGGETGNTIYF	.	.	TRBV5-4	TRBJ1-3
TGTGCCAGCTCAGCGACAGGTGATAATGAAAAACTGTTTTTT	CASSATGDNEKLFF	.	.	TRBV18	TRBJ1-4
TGTGCCAGCAGACGCCGGACAGGGGGGACCTACGAGCAGTACTTC	CASRRRTGGTYEQYF	.	TRBD1	TRBV28	TRBJ2-7
TGTGCCAGCAGTGCTGACGGATACAATGAGCAGTTCTTC	CASSADGYNEQFF	.	.	TRBV2	TRBJ2-1
TGTGCCAGCAGAGTCACAGGGAACACCGGGGAGCTGTTTTTT	CASRVTGNTGELFF	.	.	TRBV6-1	TRBJ2-2
TGTGCCAGCAGCGGGGGGCGAGATGAGCAGTTCTTC	CASSGGRDEQFF	.	.	TRBV7-9	TRBJ2-1
TGTGCCAGCTCACCGGTAGCAATGAACACTGAAGCTTTCTTT	CASSPVAMNTEAFF	few	.	TRBV18	TRBJ1-1
TGCGCCAGCAGCTTCCCTAGCGCGGAAAACATTCAGTACTTC	CASSFPSAENIQYF	.	.	TRBV5-1	TRBJ2-4
TGTGCCAGCTCATGCACCACAATTCTTAAGAATGAGCAGTTCTTC	CASSCTTILKNEQFF	.	.	TRBV18	TRBJ2-1
TGTGCCAGTAGTATAGGGTCGATAGGTTGGTCCAATGAGCAGTTCTTC	CASSIGSIGWSNEQFF	.	.	TRBV19	TRBJ2-1
TGTGCCAGCAGCTTAGCGCACTTTGGCTACACCTTC	CASSLAHFGYTF	.	.	TRBV11-2	TRBJ1-2
TGTGCCAGCAGCGCAAATGAAGCTTTCTTT	CASSANEAFF	once	.	TRBV13	TRBJ1-1
TGTGCCAGTAGTCTCCTCAGGGGACATGAGCAGTTCTTC	CASSLLRGHEQFF	.	.	TRBV19	TRBJ2-1
TGTGCCAGCAGTTACCGGGGACAGGGGGACGAGCAGTACTTC	CASSYRGQGDEQYF	.	TRBD1	TRBV6-5	TRBJ2-7
TGTGCCAGCAGTCCCCCCGGGACACAAGAGACCCAGTACTTC	CASSPPGTQETQYF	few	.	TRBV11-2	TRBJ2-5
TGTGCCAGCAGTGTGACGCCATCGGGCACTGAAGCTTTCTTT	CASSVTPSGTEAFF	.	.	TRBV6-4	TRBJ1-1
TGCGCCAGCCGATCTGGGACAGTTTCATATCCCATGAACACTGAAGCTTTCTTT	CASRSGTVSYPMNTEAFF	.	TRBD1	TRBV5-1	TRBJ1-1
TGTGCCTGGAGTGCCCTGGGACCGGGCGAGCAGTACTTC	CAWSALGPGEQYF	.	.	TRBV30	TRBJ2-7